These T cell receptor beta chains were read from a single sample in a study of T-cell reconstitution after alpha-beta-depleted transplantation in children. MiXCR, run by TCRdb on the PCR reads, gives a single entry per CDR3 protein. Of approximately 420,000 distinct CDR3 sequences listed, about a tenth are singletons. This specimen consisted of PBMCs from the stem cell graft donor, obtained from the stem cell graft. All receptors derive from a human donor who donated a stem cell graft to a child with acute myeloid leukemia. CDR3s include the opening cysteine and the closing phenylalanine or tryptophan. The order of the fields is J gene, clone size, V gene, D gene, CDR3 protein, CDR3 DNA. D genes are given only for firm matches. Some rows have no size entry. The others give once, few or many, or a class for an expanded clone.

TRBJ2-7,many,TRBV5-5,TRBD1,CASSFQGQGAFEQYF,TGTGCCAGCAGCTTCCAAGGGCAGGGGGCCTTTGAGCAGTACTTC
TRBJ2-1,.,TRBV24-1,.,CATSDRRDTPEQFF,TGTGCCACCAGTGATCGCCGGGACACTCCTGAGCAGTTCTTC
TRBJ2-3,few,TRBV15,TRBD2,CATSSGAGTNTDTQYF,TGTGCCACCAGCAGCGGGGCGGGGACTAACACAGATACGCAGTATTTT
TRBJ1-4,few,TRBV3-1,.,CASSHQGGNEKLFF,TGTGCCAGCAGCCATCAGGGTGGTAATGAAAAACTGTTTTTT
TRBJ1-2,.,TRBV12-3/TRBV12-4,.,CASSLEGDGYTF,TGTGCCAGCAGTTTAGAAGGCGATGGCTACACCTTC
TRBJ2-3,.,TRBV10-3,TRBD1,CAISDSGQTDTQYF,TGTGCCATCAGTGACTCGGGACAGACAGATACGCAGTATTTT
TRBJ2-2,.,TRBV9,.,CASSAPGGTEAGELFF,TGTGCCAGCAGCGCTCCGGGGGGGACAGAGGCCGGGGAGCTGTTTTTT
TRBJ2-5,many,TRBV20-1,.,CSAGLLQETQYF,TGCAGTGCTGGACTCTTACAAGAGACCCAGTACTTC
TRBJ2-7,.,TRBV5-1,TRBD2,CASSAGLAGPSYEQYF,TGCGCCAGCAGCGCGGGACTAGCGGGCCCCTCCTACGAGCAGTACTTC
TRBJ2-1,.,TRBV2,.,CATIIRGYNEQFF,TGTGCCACAATCATCAGAGGGTACAATGAGCAGTTCTTC
TRBJ2-1,many,TRBV7-3,TRBD2,CASSLFAGGKYNEQFF,TGTGCCAGCAGCTTATTCGCGGGGGGGAAATACAATGAGCAGTTCTTC
TRBJ2-7,.,TRBV7-9,.,CASSFGHWNEQYF,TGTGCCAGCAGCTTCGGACATTGGAACGAGCAGTACTTC
TRBJ1-6,many,TRBV7-2,.,CASSLQQNSPLHF,TGTGCCAGCAGCTTACAGCAAAATTCACCCCTCCACTTT
TRBJ2-2,many,TRBV5-1,.,CASRDKTTGELFF,TGCGCCAGCAGAGACAAAACGACCGGGGAGCTGTTTTTT
TRBJ2-3,.,TRBV10-3,.,CAISEKGVGITDTQYF,TGTGCCATCAGTGAGAAGGGGGTGGGGATCACAGATACGCAGTATTTT
TRBJ2-3,few,TRBV20-1,TRBD2,CSAPSGGGDTQYF,TGCAGTGCTCCTAGCGGGGGTGGGGATACGCAGTATTTT
TRBJ2-5,.,TRBV6-1,.,CASSGRYQETQYF,TGTGCCAGCAGTGGGCGGTACCAAGAGACCCAGTACTTC
TRBJ2-1,few,TRBV19,.,CASSIRPLNEQFF,TGTGCCAGTAGTATCAGACCCCTCAATGAGCAGTTCTTC
TRBJ2-7,.,TRBV10-3,TRBD2,CAISESLAGTPSYEQYF,TGTGCCATCAGTGAGTCGCTAGCGGGAACCCCCTCCTACGAGCAGTACTTC
TRBJ1-3,few,TRBV10-3,.,CAISEGEGLDTIYF,TGTGCCATCAGTGAGGGAGAGGGCCTGGACACCATATATTTT
TRBJ2-1,.,TRBV4-3,.,CASSQAGDPGSYNEQFF,TGCGCCAGCAGCCAAGCTGGAGATCCCGGCTCCTACAATGAGCAGTTCTTC
TRBJ2-7,few,TRBV7-2,TRBD2,CASRLAGSHEQYF,TGTGCCAGCCGACTAGCGGGGTCCCACGAGCAGTACTTC
TRBJ2-1,many,TRBV20-1,.,CSAIPIAQTNNEQFF,TGCAGTGCCATTCCCATAGCCCAAACTAACAATGAGCAGTTCTTC
TRBJ2-1,few,TRBV7-2,TRBD1,CASSLAAGGALNEQFF,TGTGCCAGCAGCTTAGCCGCAGGGGGCGCCCTCAATGAGCAGTTCTTC
TRBJ2-5,.,TRBV7-2,TRBD1,CASSLKGQGDLGTQYF,TGTGCCAGCAGCTTAAAGGGACAGGGTGACCTAGGGACCCAGTACTTC
TRBJ2-2,.,TRBV7-6,.,CASSLWGQSNTGELFF,TGTGCCAGCAGCTTATGGGGACAATCTAACACCGGGGAGCTGTTTTTT
TRBJ2-5,.,TRBV25-1,.,CASSGTGQETQYF,TGTGCCAGCAGCGGGACGGGGCAAGAGACCCAGTACTTC
TRBJ1-2,many,TRBV20-1,.,CSARPSNGYTF,TGCAGTGCTAGACCTTCAAATGGCTACACCTTC
TRBJ2-5,.,TRBV2,TRBD2,CASSEAASGRRKTQYF,TGTGCCAGCAGTGAAGCCGCTAGCGGGAGAAGGAAGACCCAGTACTTC
TRBJ2-1,few,TRBV4-3,.,CASSQGLGAYPSYNEQFF,TGCGCCAGCAGCCAAGGGCTAGGAGCGTATCCCTCCTACAATGAGCAGTTCTTC
TRBJ2-3,few,TRBV12-3/TRBV12-4,TRBD1,CASRDRVSTDTQYF,TGTGCCAGCCGAGACAGGGTCAGCACAGATACGCAGTATTTT
TRBJ2-5,medium-sized,TRBV7-9,.,CASKGIRGADGETQYF,TGTGCCAGCAAGGGGATTCGGGGCGCAGACGGGGAGACCCAGTACTTC
TRBJ2-1,.,TRBV19,.,CASRPTWTDFWDEQFF,TGTGCCAGTAGACCAACATGGACGGACTTTTGGGATGAGCAGTTCTTC
TRBJ2-2,.,TRBV20-1,TRBD2,CSASPSGNTGELFF,TGCAGTGCTAGTCCTAGCGGGAACACCGGGGAGCTGTTTTTT
TRBJ1-4,many,TRBV12-3/TRBV12-4,.,CASSLAGINEKLFF,TGTGCCAGCAGTTTGGCAGGAATTAATGAAAAACTGTTTTTT
TRBJ2-7,few,TRBV18,TRBD2,CASSPSGLSGTYEQYF,TGTGCCAGCTCACCATCCGGACTAAGCGGGACCTACGAGCAGTACTTC
TRBJ2-3,.,TRBV6-2/TRBV6-3,.,CASSNPPLDTQYF,TGTGCCAGCAGTAATCCCCCATTGGATACGCAGTATTTT
TRBJ2-7,many,TRBV7-9,.,CASSLIVEGIEQYF,TGTGCCAGCAGCTTAATCGTGGAGGGGATCGAGCAGTACTTC
TRBJ1-6,few,TRBV13,.,CASSFSTGPYNSPLHF,TGTGCCAGCAGCTTTTCGACAGGCCCCTATAATTCACCCCTCCACTTT
TRBJ1-5,few,TRBV12-5,.,CASGLGTNQPQHF,TGTGCTAGTGGTTTGGGAACCAATCAGCCCCAGCATTTT